These 18 T cell receptor beta chains were all obtained from the same sample, sequenced in a study of CD8 T cells in Susac syndrome. Random hexamers served to reverse transcribe about 0.5 to 1 ug RNA. TCRdb used MiXCR to reprocess the immunoSEQ multiplex PCR reads, holding one entry per CDR3 protein. The table shows about 300,000 distinct CDR3 sequences, with roughly 85% occurring only once. Sequencing was carried out using CD8+ T cells from PBMCs. These receptors were obtained from a human donor with multiple sclerosis.

The chain has TRBV27 and TRBJ2-7; TRBD1 matches at 9 bases. CDR1 MNHEY and CDR2 SMNVEV come from the germline V gene (reference sequence). This CDR3 comprises 14 residues. V was clipped by 5 bases and J by 5 bases; unmatched bases: 7. Here the CDR3 DNA reads TGTGCCAGCAGTCTGGGACAGGGTGAGGACGAGCAGTACTTC. It encodes CASSLGQGEDEQYF.

The genes are TRBV4-3 and TRBJ1-2, with D possibly TRBD1 on 6 matching bases. CDR1 and CDR2 (germline): LGHNA, YSLEER. Trimming shortened V by 0 bases and J by 6 bases, and 17 bases separated the two germline ends. CDR3 length: 16 amino acids. The CDR3 DNA follows: TGCGCCAGCAGCCAAGATCTGAGCTCGGGGGCAGATGGCTACACCTTC. This gives the protein CASSQDLSSGADGYTF.

The chain has TRBV15 and TRBJ1-1; 7 bases line up with TRBD1. The CDR3 has 17 amino acids. Germline trimming cut 3 bases from V and 0 bases from J; bases unmatched to any gene: 10. Germline assignment: CDR1 LNHNV and CDR2 YYDKDF (reference sequence). The CDR3 DNA sequence: TGTGCCACCAGCAGGGGTGACAGGGCCCCGATGAACACTGAAGCTTTCTTT. It encodes CATSRGDRAPMNTEAFF.

The chain recombines TRBV3-1 with TRBJ2-5; TRBD2 matches at 13 bases. CDR3 length equals 17 residues. Germline V CDR1 and CDR2: LGHDT, YNNKEL (reference sequence). V was clipped by 2 bases and J by 4 bases; unmatched bases: 7. CDR3 in DNA: TGTGCCAGCAGCCAACAAGGACTAGCGGGAGTAGGAGAGACCCAGTACTTC. Translation gives CASSQQGLAGVGETQYF.

The gene calls are TRBV5-5 and TRBJ2-1; D is uncertain. Between the trimmed V and J ends, which lost 1 base and 9 bases, there was a span of 14 bases. The CDR3 extends over 14 amino acids. Germline CDR1 SGHKS, CDR2 YYEKEE (reference sequence). CDR3 sequence (DNA): TGTGCCAGCAGCTTGCTTTGGGCCGCCAGTGAGCAGTTCTTC. Its protein is CASSLLWAASEQFF.

This clonotype was recorded only once. The chain uses TRBV6-2 or TRBV6-3 and TRBJ2-7; no clear D gene. Germline V CDR1 and CDR2: MNHEY, SVGEGT. There are 14 residues in the CDR3. The V and J ends lost 4 bases and 0 bases respectively, with 10 bases between them. The CDR3 nucleotides are TGTGCCAGCAGTTTCTGGGGTGACTCCTACGAGCAGTACTTC. Translated, it gives CASSFWGDSYEQYF.

This sequence joins TRBV5-6 and TRBJ1-1; 10 positions match TRBD1. This CDR3 is 15 amino acids long. Per germline, CDR1 SGHDT and CDR2 YYEEEE. The V segment lost 4 bases and the J segment 3 bases; nucleotides outside the gene matches: 6. In DNA form, the CDR3 reads TGTGCCAGCAGCCCAACGGACAGGGGGGACACTGAAGCTTTCTTT. This gives the protein CASSPTDRGDTEAFF.

V gene TRBV19 combines with J gene TRBJ1-2; 8 bases align to TRBD1. The CDR3 totals 13 residues. V shed 6 bases, J shed 8 bases, and the junction held 8 bases outside the gene matches. The germline V gene has CDR1 LNHDA and CDR2 SQIVND (reference sequence). CDR3: CASRPGGVYGYTF. The CDR3 DNA sequence: TGTGCCAGTAGGCCAGGGGGCGTCTACGGCTACACCTTC.

The CDR3 nucleotides read TGTGCCAGCAGCCACCCCGGGGAGCTCGAAAAACTGTTTTTT. This translates into CASSHPGELEKLFF. This chain uses TRBV11-2 with TRBJ1-4, with D unresolved. The V gene's germline CDR1 is SGHAT and CDR2 FQNNGV. The CDR3 runs 14 residues. V gave up 5 bases and J gave up 8 bases, with 15 bases separating them.

This rearrangement joins TRBV28 to TRBJ2-1, with 7 bases aligning to TRBD1. The V gene's germline CDR1 is MDHEN and CDR2 SYDVKM. Losses at the gene ends were 3 bases for V and 5 bases for J; bases not matched to a gene: 7. This CDR3 region has 15 residues. The CDR3 coding sequence is TGTGCCAGCAGTTTGTTGACAGGGCCCAACAATGAGCAGTTCTTC. Protein: CASSLLTGPNNEQFF.

V and J are TRBV20-1 and TRBJ1-1; D gene uncertain. CDR1 is DFQATT and CDR2 is SNEGSKA in the germline V gene (reference sequence). Trimming left V 0 bases short and J 5 bases short, with 13 bases between. The CDR3 covers 14 residues. The CDR3 DNA reads TGCAGTGCTAGAGATCTTTCGGTGGGGACTGAAGCTTTCTTT. It translates to CSARDLSVGTEAFF.

V is TRBV27 and J is TRBJ1-1; perhaps TRBD1 as D (5 bases). Between the trimmed V and J ends, which lost 5 bases and 4 bases, there was a span of 14 bases. The germline V gene has CDR1 MNHEY and CDR2 SMNVEV (reference sequence). The CDR3 runs 14 residues. The CDR3 sequence: CASSPPGRPTEAFF. The CDR3 DNA follows: TGTGCCAGCAGTCCCCCGGGACGCCCCACTGAAGCTTTCTTT.

The chain combines TRBV6-2 or TRBV6-3 with TRBJ1-1; D uncertain. Trimming removed 6 bases at V and 7 bases at J, with 9 bases between. The CDR3 totals 11 residues. Germline V gives CDR1 MNHEY, CDR2 SVGEGT. This chain's CDR3 is CASSPSREAFF. The CDR3 nucleotides are TGTGCCAGCAGCCCCAGCCGTGAAGCTTTCTTT.

J is TRBJ2-3 and V is TRBV3-1; 10 bases fit TRBD2. J was trimmed by 6 bases and V by 6 bases; bases with no gene match: 12. CDR1 LGHDT and CDR2 YNNKEL come from the germline V gene (reference sequence). The CDR3 is made up of 16 amino acids. This CDR3 reads CASSETSGSGLDTQYF. In DNA, the CDR3 is TGTGCCAGCAGTGAGACTAGCGGGTCGGGATTGGATACGCAGTATTTT.

In its sample, this clonotype was seen a few times. The V gene is TRBV27, the J gene TRBJ2-7; unclear D gene. Trimming removed 1 base at V and 7 bases at J, with 5 bases between. The CDR3 is 11 residues long. Germline V CDR1 and CDR2: MNHEY, SMNVEV (reference sequence). CDR3 protein: CASSLFGEQYF. For the CDR3, the DNA is TGTGCCAGCAGTTTATTCGGGGAGCAGTACTTC.

CDR3 sequence: CASSFRSTNAQGEFF. CDR3 DNA sequence: TGTGCCAGTAGTTTCCGTTCGACAAATGCGCAGGGGGAGTTCTTC. V is TRBV19 and J is TRBJ2-1; 7 bases align to TRBD1. CDR3 length: 15 amino acids. With V trimmed by 5 bases and J by 14 bases, 18 bases remained unmatched. CDR1 and CDR2 (germline): LNHDA, SQIVND (reference sequence).

The V gene is TRBV28, the J gene TRBJ2-3; 7 positions match TRBD1. The J segment lost 2 bases and the V segment lost 2 bases, leaving 4 bases of the junction unmatched. The CDR3 extends over 15 amino acids. Germline V lookup: CDR1 MDHEN, CDR2 SYDVKM. The CDR3 loop reads CASSLRGQLTDTQYF. In nucleotides, the CDR3 is TGTGCCAGCAGTTTAAGGGGACAGCTCACAGATACGCAGTATTTT. Drawing the rest from reference TRBV28 and TRBJ2-3, the complete variable domain is DVKVTQSSRYLVKRTGEKVFLECVQDMDHENMFWYRQDPGLGLRLIYFSYDVKMKEKGDIPEGYSVSREKKERFSLILESASTNQTSMYLCASSLRGQLTDTQYFGPGTRLTVL.

The table lists this clonotype with a few counts. This chain's CDR3 is CASSYSNLAGAGELFF. The CDR3 region has the DNA TGTGCCAGCAGTTACTCGAACCTAGCGGGAGCCGGGGAGCTGTTTTTT. This chain connects TRBV6-5 to TRBJ2-2, with TRBD2 matching 10 bases. CDR1 is MNHEY, CDR2 SVGAGI, per germline. Losses at the gene ends were 0 bases for V and 6 bases for J; bases not matched to a gene: 4. This CDR3 spans 16 amino acids.